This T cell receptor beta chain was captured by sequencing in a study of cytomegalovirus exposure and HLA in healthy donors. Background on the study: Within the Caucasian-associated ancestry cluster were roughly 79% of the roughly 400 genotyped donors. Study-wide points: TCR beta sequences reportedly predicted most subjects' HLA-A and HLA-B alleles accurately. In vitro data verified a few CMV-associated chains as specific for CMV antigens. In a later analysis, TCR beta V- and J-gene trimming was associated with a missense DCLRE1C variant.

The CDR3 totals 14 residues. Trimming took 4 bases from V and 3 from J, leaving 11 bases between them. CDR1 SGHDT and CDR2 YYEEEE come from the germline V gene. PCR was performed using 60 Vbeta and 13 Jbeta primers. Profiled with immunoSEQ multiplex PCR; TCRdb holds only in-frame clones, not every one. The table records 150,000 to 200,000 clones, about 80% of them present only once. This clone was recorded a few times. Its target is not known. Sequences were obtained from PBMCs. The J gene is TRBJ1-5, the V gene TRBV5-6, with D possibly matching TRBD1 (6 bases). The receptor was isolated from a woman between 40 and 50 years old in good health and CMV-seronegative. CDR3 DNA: TGTGCCAGCAGCCGAGGGGGTTCCAATCAGCCCCAGCATTTT. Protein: CASSRGGSNQPQHF.